The present T cell receptor beta chain was sequenced within a study of radiotherapy plus CTLA-4 blockade in lung cancer. As for the study in general: Of all patients, over 15% responded objectively and about 30% showed disease control. Whole-study findings and limits: TCR clones from tumors expanded in blood after radiotherapy plus ipilimumab. Per reports, early blood T cell clone dynamics, plus interferon-beta, forecast response most strongly.

Assay: immunoSEQ multiplex PCR; the TCRdb copy retains only in-frame clones and omits some. The sample includes over 95,000 clones, about four fifths of them seen just once. V lost 2 bases, J lost 4 bases, and 11 bases lay in between. The germline CDR1 and CDR2 sequences are SNHLY and FYNNEI. The CDR3 covers 15 residues. Details on this clone: No antigen is known for it.

The chain is built from TRBV2 and TRBJ1-4; D gene uncertain. The source was peripheral blood, collected from a patient treated with radiotherapy plus ipilimumab. The TCR sequence derives from a human donor with non-small cell lung cancer who had a partial response to radiotherapy plus ipilimumab. Some clones in this sample may be carry-over from other donors' samples. For the CDR3, the DNA is TGTGCCAGCAGTGAATCCGGACTGAATAATGAAAAACTGTTTTTT. This sequence encodes CASSESGLNNEKLFF.